What follows are 6 T cell receptor beta chains derived from one specimen sequenced in a study of T cells in Graves' hyperthyroidism and ophthalmopathy. Using RNA transcripts as the source, TCR beta CDR3 regions were amplified. RT-PCR in the first round (using the HTBI primer set) targeted the TCR CDR3. A single record per CDR3 protein comes from TCRdb applying MiXCR to the multiplex PCR reads. This sample has under 550,000 distinct CDR3 sequences, with roughly 21% found just once. The source material was blood. These receptors were obtained from a man in his forties or fifties with Graves' ophthalmopathy.

This clonotype was recorded at least ten times. The chain recombines TRBV30 with TRBJ1-1; the match to TRBD1 covers 8 bases. The ends lost 6 bases at V and 3 bases at J; junction bases unmatched: 12. CDR1 is GTSNPN and CDR2 is SVGIG in the germline V gene (reference sequence). The length of the CDR3 is 15 residues. This CDR3 reads CACLPPQGADTEAFF. In DNA form, the CDR3 reads TGTGCCTGCCTCCCCCCCCAGGGGGCGGACACTGAAGCTTTCTTT.

This clonotype was observed a few times. The chain combines TRBV28 with TRBJ1-1; possible D gene TRBD1, 5 bases. V lost 8 bases and J lost 5, with 12 bases in between. The CDR3 covers 12 residues. Germline CDR1 MDHEN, CDR2 SYDVKM. CDR3 in amino acids: CASGGIWTEAFF. The DNA of the CDR3 is TGTGCCAGCGGGGGGATTTGGACTGAAGCTTTCTTT.

The chain links TRBV7-6 to TRBJ2-4, with 7 bases aligning to TRBD1. CDR1 SGHVS and CDR2 FNYEAQ come from the germline V gene. The V segment lost 4 bases and the J segment 10 bases; nucleotides outside the gene matches: 7. The CDR3 contains 13 residues. The CDR3 bases are TGTGCCAGCAGCTCTAGGACAGGAGGAATTCAGTACTTC. As protein: CASSSRTGGIQYF.

This clonotype was picked up many times. The chain recombines TRBV7-9 with TRBJ2-7; D may correspond to TRBD1 or TRBD2 (5 bases each). Looked up from germline, CDR1 is SEHNR and CDR2 is FQNEAQ (reference sequence). The CDR3 runs 18 residues. V lost 3 bases and J lost 0, with 21 bases in between. For the CDR3, the DNA is TGTGCCAGCAGCTTTGTGGGGACGAAAGGAGGCGACTCCTACGAGCAGTACTTC. This sequence encodes CASSFVGTKGGDSYEQYF. The full variable domain, with the rest looked up from reference TRBV7-9 and TRBJ2-7, is DTGVSQNPRHKITKRGQNVTFRCDPISEHNRLYWYRQTLGQGPEFLTYFQNEAQLEKSRLLSDRFSAERPKGSFSTLEIQRTEQGDSAMYLCASSFVGTKGGDSYEQYFGPGTRLTVT.

Only a few counts were recorded for this clonotype. The chain carries TRBV28 and TRBJ2-3; TRBD1 agrees at 10 bases. The germline V gene has CDR1 MDHEN and CDR2 SYDVKM. The CDR3 consists of 12 residues. After removal of 10 bases from V and 5 bases from J, the junction contained 3 bases not matched to a gene. The chain's CDR3 is CAIGQGVDTQYF. CDR3 coding DNA: TGTGCCATAGGACAGGGGGTAGATACGCAGTATTTT.

V usage is TRBV4-2 and J usage is TRBJ2-5, with 7 positions matching TRBD2. V lost 0 bases and J lost 5; bases outside the gene matches: 6. Germline CDR1 reads LGHNA; CDR2 reads YNFKEQ. The CDR3 length is 15 residues. DNA for the CDR3: TGTGCCAGCAGCCAAGATCGGACTAGGTTTGAGACCCAGTACTTC. It codes for CASSQDRTRFETQYF.